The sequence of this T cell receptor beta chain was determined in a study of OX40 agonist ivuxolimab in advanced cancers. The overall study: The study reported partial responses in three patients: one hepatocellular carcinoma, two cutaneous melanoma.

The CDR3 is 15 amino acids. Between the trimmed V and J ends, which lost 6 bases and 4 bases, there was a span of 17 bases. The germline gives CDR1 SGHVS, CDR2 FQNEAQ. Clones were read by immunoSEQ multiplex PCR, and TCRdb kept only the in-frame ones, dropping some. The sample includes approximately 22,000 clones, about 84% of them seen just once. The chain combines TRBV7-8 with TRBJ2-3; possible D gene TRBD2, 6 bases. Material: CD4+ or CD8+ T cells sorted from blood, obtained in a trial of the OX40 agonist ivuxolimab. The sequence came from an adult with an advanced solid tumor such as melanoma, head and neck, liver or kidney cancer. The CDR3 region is CASSGTLRPADTQYF. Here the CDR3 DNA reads TGTGCCAGCAGTGGGACTCTACGTCCCGCAGATACGCAGTATTTT.